This is a list of T cell receptor beta chains from one sample in a study of sequential checkpoint blockade in melanoma. Data came from immunoSEQ multiplex PCR; TCRdb stores just in-frame clones and leaves some out. This table holds 30,000 to 40,000 clones, over 75% found once. The source material was CD8+ T cells sorted from blood (inferred from file names), sampled from a patient given nivolumab and ipilimumab in sequence. Receptors originate from a human donor with melanoma. The CDR3 runs from the conserved cysteine through the conserved F or W. The D gene is left open where the match is weak. Size is stated for part of the rows, as once, few or many counts, or as a class when the clone is expanded.

V: TRBV7-9; J: TRBJ2-5; size: .; D: .; CDR3: CASKGARETQYF; DNA: TGTGCCAGCAAAGGGGCGAGGGAGACCCAGTACTTC
V: TRBV4-3; J: TRBJ1-1; size: .; D: .; CDR3: CASSETGVNTEAFF; DNA: TGCGCCAGCAGCGAGACAGGTGTGAACACTGAAGCTTTCTTT
V: TRBV12-5; J: TRBJ1-2; size: .; D: .; CDR3: CASGLGGTRGYTF; DNA: TGTGCTAGTGGTTTGGGGGGGACTCGTGGCTACACCTTC
V: TRBV27; J: TRBJ1-5; size: .; D: .; CDR3: CASSLGRAQPQHF; DNA: TGTGCCAGCAGTTTAGGCAGGGCTCAGCCCCAGCATTTT
V: TRBV7-3; J: TRBJ1-2; size: few; D: .; CDR3: CASSLTAGHGYTF; DNA: TGTGCCAGCAGCTTAACTGCAGGGCATGGCTACACCTTC
V: TRBV27; J: TRBJ2-7; size: .; D: .; CDR3: CASSFWAGGHEQYF; DNA: TGTGCCAGCAGTTTTTGGGCAGGGGGGCACGAGCAGTACTTC
V: TRBV11-2; J: TRBJ2-7; size: .; D: .; CDR3: CASSQTMVGYEQYF; DNA: TGTGCCAGCAGTCAAACAATGGTTGGCTACGAGCAGTACTTC
V: TRBV5-1; J: TRBJ2-2; size: .; D: TRBD2; CDR3: CASSSQREGRVGELFF; DNA: TGCGCCAGCAGCTCACAGCGGGAGGGCCGGGTCGGGGAGCTGTTTTTT
V: TRBV7-7; J: TRBJ2-2; size: .; D: .; CDR3: CASAVSDAGELFF; DNA: TGTGCTAGCGCGGTGTCGGATGCCGGGGAGCTGTTTTTT
V: TRBV6-1; J: TRBJ2-7; size: .; D: TRBD1; CDR3: CASSEYRGQGSYEQYF; DNA: TGTGCCAGCAGTGAATATCGGGGACAGGGCTCCTACGAGCAGTACTTC
V: TRBV9; J: TRBJ1-1; size: few; D: TRBD1; CDR3: CASSVEARGHTEAFF; DNA: TGTGCCAGCAGCGTAGAAGCCAGGGGGCACACTGAAGCTTTCTTT
V: TRBV7-9; J: TRBJ1-2; size: .; D: TRBD1; CDR3: CASRQGQGANYGYTF; DNA: TGTGCCAGCAGGCAAGGACAGGGGGCTAACTATGGCTACACCTTC
V: TRBV27; J: TRBJ2-1; size: once; D: TRBD2; CDR3: CASSSMGLQYNEQFF; DNA: TGTGCCAGCAGCTCAATGGGACTACAATACAATGAGCAGTTCTTC
V: TRBV7-9; J: TRBJ2-7; size: .; D: .; CDR3: CASREGLAYEQYF; DNA: TGTGCCAGCAGAGAGGGACTGGCCTACGAGCAGTACTTC
V: TRBV29-1; J: TRBJ2-1; size: .; D: TRBD2; CDR3: CSAIGTKQFF; DNA: TGCAGCGCCATCGGGACTAAGCAGTTCTTC
V: TRBV5-5; J: TRBJ1-4; size: few; D: .; CDR3: CASSLRGFGEKLFF; DNA: TGTGCCAGCAGCTTGCGAGGGTTCGGTGAAAAACTGTTTTTT
V: TRBV27; J: TRBJ2-1; size: .; D: TRBD2; CDR3: CAVSSGYNEQFF; DNA: TGTGCCGTGTCTAGCGGCTACAATGAGCAGTTCTTC